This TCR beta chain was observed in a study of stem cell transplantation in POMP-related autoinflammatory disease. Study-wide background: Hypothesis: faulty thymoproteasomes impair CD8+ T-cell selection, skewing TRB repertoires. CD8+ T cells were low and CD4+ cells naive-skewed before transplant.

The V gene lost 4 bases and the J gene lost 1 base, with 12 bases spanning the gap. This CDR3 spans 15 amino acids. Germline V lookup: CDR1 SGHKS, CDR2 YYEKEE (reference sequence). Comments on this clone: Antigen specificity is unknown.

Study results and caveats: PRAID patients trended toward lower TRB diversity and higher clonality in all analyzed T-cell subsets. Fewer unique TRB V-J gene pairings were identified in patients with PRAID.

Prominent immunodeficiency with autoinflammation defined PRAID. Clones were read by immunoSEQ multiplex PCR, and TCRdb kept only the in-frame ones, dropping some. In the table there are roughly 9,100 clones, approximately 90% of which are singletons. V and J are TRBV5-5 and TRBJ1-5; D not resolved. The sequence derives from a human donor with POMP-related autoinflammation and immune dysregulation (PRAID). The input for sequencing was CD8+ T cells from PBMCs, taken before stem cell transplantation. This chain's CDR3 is CASSRNPGSNQPQHF. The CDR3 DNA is TGTGCCAGCAGCCGAAATCCGGGAAGCAATCAGCCCCAGCATTTT.